This TCR beta chain was recorded in a study of beta chain features in type 1 diabetes. This clone has more than one count but fewer than ten. Sorted populations were all over 98% pure. Expressed TCRB transcripts were sequenced because the isolated RNA had all been reverse transcribed beforehand. Read counts averaged approximately 3.3 million for samples of naive, central memory and regulatory T cells. Repertoires were generated with immunoSEQ multiplex PCR, while TCRdb's copy carries only in-frame clones and drops some. The data contain approximately 140,000 clones, 9% to 10% of them seen just once; the ten biggest clones take up about 0.6%. This CDR3 has 11 amino acids. Germline CDR1 SEHNR, CDR2 FQNEAQ (reference sequence). The ends were cut back, 4 bases at V and 5 bases at J, with 5 bases in the middle.

The clonotype originates from a woman in her 40s in good health. The chain is built from TRBV7-9 and TRBJ2-5; D unclear. The sample comprised central memory CD4+ T cells from blood. CDR3 residues: CASSSYETQYF. The CDR3 coding sequence is TGTGCCAGCAGCTCCTACGAGACCCAGTACTTC.